These 29 T cell receptor beta chains were sequenced from one sample in a study of read filtering for tumor transcriptome and immune sequencing. From roughly 400 ng of RNA, a library with molecular barcoded alpha/delta and beta/gamma adaptors was made. TCRdb recomputed calls from the reads with MiXCR, one row per CDR3 protein. The sample lists about 35,000 distinct CDR3 sequences; 14% were seen once. The specimen sequenced was a population of CD138-negative cells sorted from bone marrow. The origin of the receptors is a donor aged 40 or over with multiple myeloma.

At least ten counts were recorded for this clonotype. The rearrangement uses TRBV12-3 or TRBV12-4 and TRBJ1-1; D gene ambiguous. The CDR3 consists of 14 residues. V was trimmed by 5 bases and J by 0 bases, leaving 10 bases between them. The CDR3 region is CASSRSLLNTEAFF. The CDR3 DNA reads as TGTGCCAGCAGTCGATCCTTGTTGAACACTGAAGCTTTCTTT.

This clonotype has ten or more counts. At one of its ends the junction is not consistent with the germline gene, which may arise from a read error. This sequence joins TRBV5-1 and TRBJ2-1, with 8 bases aligning to TRBD2. Germline values: CDR1 SGHRS, CDR2 YFSETQ. CDR3 length equals 15 residues. The CDR3: CASGLAGSSYNEQFF. CDR3 DNA sequence: TGCGCCAGCGGCTTAGCGGGATCCTCCTACAATGAGCAGTTCTTC.

This clonotype has a count of ten or more. CDR3 coding DNA: TGTGCCAGCAGTTACTCGAGGCCAGATACGCAGTATTTT. Translated: CASSYSRPDTQYF. The chain combines TRBV6-2 or TRBV6-3 with TRBJ2-3; no definite D call. The CDR3 contains 13 residues. V gave up 0 bases and J gave up 4 bases, with 5 bases separating them. Germline-derived CDR1 and CDR2 are MNHEY and SVGEGT.

This chain uses TRBV19 with TRBJ2-2; the D gene is possibly TRBD1 (5 bases). The CDR3 has 15 residues. The ends were cut back, 7 bases at V and 0 bases at J, with 12 bases in the middle. CDR1 LNHDA and CDR2 SQIVND come from the germline V gene (reference sequence). CDR3 loop: CASTYRPSNTGELFF. The DNA of the CDR3 is TGTGCCAGTACTTACAGGCCCTCGAACACCGGGGAGCTGTTTTTT.

Ten or more counts support this clonotype. The chain combines TRBV7-2 with TRBJ2-2; no firm D call. Deletions cut 2 bases from V and 6 bases from J, with 13 bases between. The CDR3 sequence is 15 residues long. Per the germline V gene, CDR1 is SGHTA and CDR2 is FQGNSA. The CDR3 protein is CASSLIRTPPGELFF. In nucleotides, the CDR3 is TGTGCCAGCAGCTTAATCAGAACTCCTCCCGGGGAGCTGTTTTTT.

This clonotype has more than one count but fewer than ten. A much more abundant neighbour one base away suggests this may be a read error. The final CDR3 position lacks the conserved phenylalanine or tryptophan, pointing to a likely read error. The V gene is TRBV7-8, the J gene TRBJ2-5; 10 nucleotides align to TRBD1. After removal of 0 bases from V and 6 bases from J, the junction contained 7 bases not matched to a gene. Germline assignment: CDR1 SGHVS and CDR2 FQNEAQ. The CDR3 extends over 16 amino acids. CDR3 sequence: CASSLAAGTGVQTQYL. CDR3 in DNA: TGTGCCAGCAGCTTAGCCGCCGGGACAGGGGTACAGACCCAGTACCTC.

In this sample, this clonotype turned up many times. The rearrangement uses TRBV3-1 and TRBJ1-5; a weak D match, TRBD1 (5 bases). The V end was cut by 3 bases, the J end by 5 bases, with 11 bases between. CDR3 size: 14 residues. CDR1 and CDR2 (germline): LGHDT, YNNKEL (reference sequence). The CDR3 reads CASSHGDLDQPQHF. In DNA form, the CDR3 reads TGTGCCAGCAGCCATGGGGACCTTGATCAGCCCCAGCATTTT.

This clonotype was counted at least ten times. The rearrangement links TRBV3-1 to TRBJ1-1, with D perhaps matching TRBD1 (6 bases). V lost 6 bases and J lost 1, with 12 bases in between. The CDR3 length is 14 residues. In germline, CDR1 is LGHDT, CDR2 YNNKEL (reference sequence). Here the CDR3 DNA reads TGTGCCAGCAGATCCGGGACACCGAACACTGAAGCTTTCTTT. Encoded protein: CASRSGTPNTEAFF.

Ten or more counts support this clonotype. J is TRBJ2-1 and V is TRBV29-1; D is perhaps TRBD1 (6 bases). The CDR3 is made up of 13 amino acids. Germline CDR1 reads SQVTM; CDR2 reads ANQGSEA. Trimming pared 0 bases from V and 8 bases from J, leaving 11 bases between. The CDR3, as DNA: TGCAGCGTTGAAGATCCACAGGGTCATGAGCAGTTCTTC. The encoded protein is CSVEDPQGHEQFF.

Many counts were recorded for this clonotype. The V call is TRBV5-5, the J call TRBJ1-1; D ambiguous. CDR3 length: 14 amino acids. The V and J ends lost 1 base and 1 base respectively, with 8 bases between them. Germline lookup yields CDR1 SGHKS and CDR2 YYEKEE (reference sequence). CDR3 region: CASSLRAQNTEAFF. Here the CDR3 DNA reads TGTGCCAGCAGCTTGCGGGCACAGAACACTGAAGCTTTCTTT. Full variable domain (outside the CDR3, taken from reference TRBV5-5 and TRBJ1-1): DAGVTQSPTHLIKTRGQQVTLRCSPISGHKSVSWYQQVLGQGPQFIFQYYEKEERGRGNFPDRFSARQFPNYSSELNVNALLLGDSALYLCASSLRAQNTEAFFGQGTRLTVV.

This clonotype was detected ten times or more. The V gene is TRBV25-1, the J gene TRBJ1-6, with D possibly being TRBD1 (5 bases). Germline V gene lookup returns CDR1 MGHDK and CDR2 SYGVNS. Trimming took 8 bases from V and 8 from J, leaving 16 bases between them. The CDR3 is 14 residues long. In DNA, the CDR3 is TGTGCCAGCTCTTTGGGACCCTGGGATTCACCCCTCCACTTT. This gives the protein CASSLGPWDSPLHF.

This clonotype has at least ten counts. The rearrangement links TRBV11-2 to TRBJ1-6; D not resolved. V dropped 1 base and J dropped 9 bases, with 10 bases sitting between them. This CDR3 contains 14 residues. CDR1 and CDR2 (germline): SGHAT, FQNNGV. CDR3 residues: CASSLADKGSPLHF. In nucleotides, the CDR3 is TGTGCCAGCAGCTTAGCAGATAAAGGTTCACCCCTCCACTTT.

This clonotype showed up many times. DNA of the CDR3: TGTGCCAGCAGCTTCTCCTTCCTGGGGACTGAAGCTTTCTTT. Its protein product is CASSFSFLGTEAFF. The V gene is TRBV7-9, the J gene TRBJ1-1; D ambiguous. The CDR3 length is 14 residues. CDR1 is SEHNR and CDR2 is FQNEAQ in the germline V gene (reference sequence). With 3 bases removed from V and 5 bases from J, the gap between germline ends came to 13 bases.

This clonotype was counted ten times or more. This sequence joins TRBV10-3 and TRBJ2-7; D remains ambiguous. This CDR3 is built from 12 residues. CDR1 and CDR2 from the germline V gene are ENHRY and SYGVKD. Deletions cut 4 bases from V and 4 bases from J, with 8 bases between. CDR3 DNA: TGTGCCATCAGTGTTGTCGGGTACGAGCAGTACTTC. Translating it yields CAISVVGYEQYF.

In its sample, this clonotype was seen a few times. J is TRBJ2-5 and V is TRBV7-9; D may be TRBD2 (5 bases). CDR1 and CDR2 from the germline V gene are SEHNR and FQNEAQ (reference sequence). CDR3 length: 14 amino acids. The V end lost 8 bases, the J end lost 3 bases, and 16 bases lay between the germline ends. The DNA of the CDR3 is TGTGCCAGCGGTTTTGGACTGCCAAAAGAGACCCAGTACTTC. Its protein is CASGFGLPKETQYF.

This clonotype was recorded many times. This rearrangement joins TRBV6-1 to TRBJ2-2; 8 nucleotides match TRBD1. This CDR3 comprises 16 residues. The ends lost 7 bases at V and 5 bases at J; junction bases unmatched: 12. CDR1 and CDR2 (germline): MNHNS, SASEGT. The CDR3 sequence is CASTLLLTGETGELFF. The CDR3 DNA reads as TGTGCCAGCACCCTCCTTTTGACAGGGGAGACCGGGGAGCTGTTTTTT.

This clonotype was detected many times. V gene TRBV20-1 combines with J gene TRBJ2-7; unclear D gene. The ends were cut back, 2 bases at V and 3 bases at J, with 11 bases in the middle. The CDR3 contains 13 residues. Germline CDR1 DFQATT, CDR2 SNEGSKA (reference sequence). CDR3 nucleotide sequence: TGCAGTGCTAGACAACTGTTCAACTACGAGCAGTACTTC. Translating it yields CSARQLFNYEQYF.

This clonotype was picked up many times. V is TRBV14 and J is TRBJ1-5; no definite D call. CDR3 length: 17 residues. The V gene's germline CDR1 is SGHDN and CDR2 FVKESK. V lost 0 bases, J lost 0 bases, and 12 bases lay in between. The CDR3 bases are TGTGCCAGCAGCCAAGAGCCCATAGTGGATAGCAATCAGCCCCAGCATTTT. Translating gives CASSQEPIVDSNQPQHF.

This clonotype was counted at least ten times. The chain uses TRBV29-1 and TRBJ2-7, with D hard to call. The CDR3 contains 12 residues. V was shortened by 1 base and J by 4 bases, with 8 bases between the two germline ends. Germline values: CDR1 SQVTM, CDR2 ANQGSEA. In DNA form, the CDR3 reads TGCAGCGTTGAAGTAAGGCCGTACGAGCAGTACTTC. Translation gives CSVEVRPYEQYF.

In its sample, this clonotype was seen many times. The rearrangement links TRBV4-1 to TRBJ2-2; D gene ambiguous. Looked up from germline, CDR1 is MGHRA and CDR2 is YSYEKL. The CDR3 is 15 residues long. Trimming cost V 0 bases and J 0 bases, with 5 bases left between them. The CDR3 is CASSQEPTNTGELFF. DNA for the CDR3: TGCGCCAGCAGCCAAGAGCCCACGAACACCGGGGAGCTGTTTTTT.

V gene TRBV20-1 combines with J gene TRBJ2-7; 9 nucleotides match TRBD1. CDR1 DFQATT and CDR2 SNEGSKA come from the germline V gene (reference sequence). V shed 5 bases and J 2 bases; nucleotides not matched to a gene: 4. This CDR3 is built from 13 residues. The CDR3 spells CSAPGTGPYEQYF. The CDR3 nucleotides read TGCAGTGCTCCCGGGACAGGGCCCTACGAGCAGTACTTC.

This clonotype was seen ten or more times. The chain has TRBV11-2 and TRBJ2-7; tentatively, D is TRBD2 (6 bases). The CDR3 totals 14 residues. The V end lost 8 bases, the J end lost 1 base, and 15 bases lay between the germline ends. CDR1 and CDR2 (germline): SGHAT, FQNNGV. The CDR3 loop reads CASAREASSYEQYF. In DNA form, the CDR3 reads TGTGCCAGCGCTAGGGAGGCTTCATCCTACGAGCAGTACTTC.

At least ten counts were recorded for this clonotype. The gene calls are TRBV18 and TRBJ1-1; 11 bases map to TRBD1. The CDR3 is made up of 16 amino acids. V gave up 8 bases and J gave up 0 bases; unmatched junction bases: 8. Germline values: CDR1 KGHSH, CDR2 LQKENI. The CDR3 region is CASSPRTGGLNTEAFF. Here the CDR3 DNA reads TGTGCCAGCAGCCCTCGGACAGGGGGCCTGAACACTGAAGCTTTCTTT.

This clonotype has more than one count but fewer than ten. This may arise from a read error, as a much more abundant clone is one base away. This CDR3 fails to terminate in the conserved phenylalanine or tryptophan, so it likely reflects a read error. The chain employs TRBV5-1 and TRBJ2-5; 7 positions agree with TRBD1. CDR1 and CDR2 from the germline V gene are SGHRS and YFSETQ. This CDR3 contains 14 residues. V trimming: 1 base; J trimming: 5 bases; junction bases outside the gene matches: 5. CDR3 protein: CASSLSKTGETQYL. CDR3 coding DNA: TGCGCCAGCAGCTTGTCCAAGACAGGGGAGACCCAGTACCTC.

This clonotype occurred many times. This chain joins TRBV27 and TRBJ2-3, with D maybe TRBD2 (5 bases). Trimming left V 0 bases short and J 1 base short, with 11 bases between. The CDR3 has 16 residues. CDR1 is MNHEY and CDR2 is SMNVEV in the germline V gene (reference sequence). CDR3 in DNA: TGTGCCAGCAGTTTATCGTCAGCGGCGCGCACAGATACGCAGTATTTT. Residues: CASSLSSAARTDTQYF.

Details on this clonotype: One end of the junction fails to match germline, which may point to a read error. The chain uses TRBV11-2 and TRBJ2-1; the match to TRBD2 covers 7 bases. The CDR3 has 15 amino acids. Germline loops: CDR1 SGHAT, CDR2 FQNNGV. CDR3 sequence reads: CASRLERGEHNEQFF. The CDR3 region has the DNA TGTGCCAGCCGCTTAGAGCGGGGAGAGCACAATGAGCAGTTCTTC.

This clonotype was seen repeatedly, ten times or more. The gene calls are TRBV5-1 and TRBJ2-2; 8 nucleotides match TRBD2. The CDR3 length is 16 residues. Trimming removed 5 bases from V and 5 bases from J; junction bases left unmatched: 11. CDR1 is SGHRS, CDR2 YFSETQ, per germline. The CDR3 loop reads CASRRQLREGTGELFF. The DNA for the CDR3 is TGCGCCAGCAGGCGACAGTTACGGGAGGGTACCGGGGAGCTGTTTTTT.

This clonotype was counted at least ten times. The gene calls are TRBV5-1 and TRBJ1-1; 7 nucleotides align to TRBD1. J lost 9 bases, V lost 0 bases, and 5 bases had no gene match. CDR1 and CDR2 from the germline V gene are SGHRS and YFSETQ. This CDR3 is 13 amino acids long. CDR3 in amino acids: CASSLGGQSQAFF. CDR3 DNA: TGCGCCAGCAGCTTGGGGGGACAGTCACAAGCTTTCTTT.

This clonotype was seen ten or more times. The chain employs TRBV14 and TRBJ1-4; D not resolved. Trimming removed 4 bases from V and 8 bases from J, with 11 bases in between. In germline, CDR1 is SGHDN, CDR2 FVKESK. The CDR3 has 13 residues. In DNA form, the CDR3 reads TGTGCCAGCAGCCCGGGCTTAAGGGAAAAACTGTTTTTT. Its translation is CASSPGLREKLFF.